What follows is one T cell receptor (beta chain) and its context. Its specificity is unknown. The data belong to a study of blood T cells in healthy people across ages. The use of a sample-barcoded 5' primer and a J-beta primer mix characterized a second PCR of about 7 to 12 cycles. Using its own MiXCR run on the 5' RACE reads, TCRdb lists one record per CDR3 protein. The sample has 1.2 million to 1.5 million distinct CDR3 sequences; around two fifths are singletons. Findings of the study overall: Per million T cells, TCR beta diversity dropped roughly linearly as age increased.

V lost 4 bases, J lost 4 bases, and 17 bases lay in between. CDR1 and CDR2 from the germline V gene are SGDLS and YYNGEE. This CDR3 has 15 residues. The individuals who served as donors were healthy Caucasians living in Russia, aged about 6 to 95. Sequenced input: blood. This clonotype was sampled from a woman aged 18-29 years in good health. This sequence joins TRBV9 and TRBJ1-2; TRBD1 is a possible D gene (6 bases). CDR3 DNA sequence: TGTGCCAGCAGCCCGGGGGGGGGCGCCTTCTATGGCTACACCTTC. This gives the protein CASSPGGGAFYGYTF.